This T cell receptor (beta chain) is drawn from a study of blood T cell repertoires in COVID-19. Study in general: T cells, B-cell-depleted T cells, or PBMCs provided the cDNA or gDNA that served as material.

In the original processing: Amplifying reference gene primers gave estimates of nucleated cell counts. Data came from immunoSEQ multiplex PCR; TCRdb stores just in-frame clones and leaves some out. The DNA gave D and trimming, while V, J and clone size come from that table. The sample lists tens of thousands of clones, roughly 90% occurring once. Germline V lookup: CDR1 SGHDT, CDR2 YYEEEE. The CDR3 covers 16 residues. The ends were cut back, 1 base at V and 1 base at J, with 12 bases in the middle. The gene calls are TRBV5-6 and TRBJ1-3; a possible D gene is TRBD1 (6 bases). This receptor was identified in an older man with active or convalescent COVID-19. The sample taken for sequencing was peripheral blood. CDR3 region: CASSLRAGESGNTIYF. DNA of the CDR3: TGTGCCAGCAGCTTGAGGGCAGGGGAATCTGGAAACACCATATATTTT.